Listed below are T cell receptor beta chains from one sample, sequenced in a study of tumour-infiltrating T cells in Burkitt lymphoma. The assay was immunoSEQ multiplex PCR, and TCRdb's table has in-frame clones only and misses some. The top ten clones hold 10% to 11% of a sample with some 1,600 clones, 18% of them seen once. The sample was tumor tissue. The source of these receptors is a human donor with diffuse large B-cell lymphoma. Both conserved end residues are part of each CDR3. D genes are given only for firm matches.

v_call | cdr3_length | d_call | cdr3_aa
TRBV9 | 14 | . | CASSPALGNTEAFF
TRBV27 | 14 | . | CASSWGPGNYGYTF
TRBV4-1 | 16 | TRBD1 | CASSPIHGDRGEKLFF
TRBV27 | 13 | TRBD1 | CASGQGPYQPQHF
TRBV9 | 16 | TRBD2 | CASSVAYLAGADEQFF
TRBV18 | 14 | . | CASSPLRARETQYF
TRBV6-5 | 16 | . | CASSYSWQGVWETQYF
TRBV15 | 13 | TRBD1 | CATSRTGIETQYF
TRBV19 | 11 | . | CASSRMGSQHF
TRBV30 | 13 | . | CAWSVYNLNEQFF